A single sample is the source of the 22 T cell receptor beta chains below, sequenced in a study of blood T cell repertoires in COVID-19. Measured with immunoSEQ multiplex PCR; TCRdb has only the in-frame clones, and not every one. The sample lists about 310,000 clones, around 91% seen once, with 0.8% to 1.3% in the top ten. Sequencing input: peripheral blood. All receptors derive from a woman aged 35 to 49 with COVID-19, enrolled during active disease.

This CDR3 is CASSLQPSGGSSYNEQFF. For the CDR3, the DNA is TGCGCCAGCAGCTTGCAGCCTAGCGGGGGGAGCTCCTACAATGAGCAGTTCTTC. The chain combines TRBV5-1 with TRBJ2-1; TRBD2 matches 11 bases. The CDR3 totals 18 residues. Germline assignment: CDR1 SGHRS and CDR2 YFSETQ. Unmatched junction bases numbered 6, after V lost 1 base and J lost 0 bases.

This clone was seen a few times. The CDR3 reads CASSLTGEAEQPQHF. DNA of the CDR3: TGTGCCAGCTCCCTAACTGGGGAGGCGGAACAGCCCCAGCATTTT. This chain links TRBV18 with TRBJ1-5; D remains unclear. Germline values: CDR1 KGHSH, CDR2 LQKENI. This CDR3 has 15 residues. V was cut by 6 bases and J by 7 bases, with 19 bases left in between.

This clone was recorded only once. The chain links TRBV7-3 to TRBJ2-3; 10 nucleotides align to TRBD2. In germline, CDR1 is SGHTA, CDR2 FQGTGA. The CDR3 spans 16 residues. The trim removed 5 bases at V and 0 bases at J, leaving 5 bases unmatched. The CDR3 loop reads CASSVKLAGSTDTQYF. The CDR3 nucleotides read TGTGCCAGCAGCGTAAAACTAGCGGGGAGCACAGATACGCAGTATTTT.

The chain links TRBV18 to TRBJ2-1, with D possibly TRBD1 on 6 matching bases. The CDR3 has 13 residues. Germline values: CDR1 KGHSH, CDR2 LQKENI. V was trimmed by 2 bases and J by 9 bases, leaving 11 bases between them. CDR3 coding DNA: TGTGCCAGCTCACCAACGATGGGGGCTGAGCAGTTCTTC. Amino acids: CASSPTMGAEQFF.

The chain couples TRBV19 to TRBJ2-7; maybe TRBD2 (6 bases). Looked up from germline, CDR1 is LNHDA and CDR2 is SQIVND (reference sequence). Trimming stripped 5 bases from V and 2 bases from J, with 22 bases between. This CDR3 is built from 17 residues. The CDR3 sequence is CASSWGGAGTPTYEQYF. CDR3 bases: TGTGCCAGTAGTTGGGGCGGTGCGGGAACGCCAACCTACGAGCAGTACTTC.

The rearrangement uses TRBV12-3 or TRBV12-4 and TRBJ2-5; D gene ambiguous. The V end was cut by 5 bases, the J end by 5 bases, with 12 bases between. This CDR3 comprises 13 residues. The CDR3: CASSAVPRETQYF. The CDR3 coding sequence is TGTGCCAGCAGTGCGGTCCCGAGGGAGACCCAGTACTTC.

This chain links TRBV5-1 with TRBJ2-3; 11 bases agree with TRBD2. The CDR3 consists of 16 residues. CDR1 SGHRS and CDR2 YFSETQ come from the germline V gene. V shed 2 bases and J 3 bases; nucleotides not matched to a gene: 5. CDR3 sequence reads: CASSFPLAGETDTQYF. The CDR3 coding sequence is TGCGCCAGCAGCTTCCCACTAGCGGGGGAGACAGATACGCAGTATTTT.

The chain is built from TRBV15 and TRBJ2-7; TRBD2 matches 10 bases. The CDR3 covers 16 residues. V trimming: 3 bases; J trimming: 6 bases; junction bases outside the gene matches: 11. Germline V gene lookup returns CDR1 LNHNV and CDR2 YYDKDF (reference sequence). CDR3 protein: CATSSQSGTSVFEQYF. The DNA for the CDR3 is TGTGCCACCAGCAGTCAATCCGGGACTAGCGTTTTCGAGCAGTACTTC.

The chain carries TRBV4-2 and TRBJ1-6; no clear D. The germline V gene encodes CDR1 LGHNA and CDR2 YNFKEQ. The CDR3 runs 17 residues. Deletions cut 1 base from V and 7 bases from J, with 17 bases between. The CDR3 sequence: CASSQGRRSTINSPLHF. The CDR3 DNA is TGTGCCAGCAGCCAAGGTCGCAGGTCGACAATAAATTCACCCCTCCACTTT.

In its sample, this clone was seen once. J is TRBJ1-1 and V is TRBV30; tentative D call: TRBD1 (5 bases). Trimming took off 7 bases at V and 14 bases at J, with 17 bases between the two ends. From germline, CDR1 is GTSNPN and CDR2 SVGIG (reference sequence). This CDR3 contains 10 residues. Written as DNA, the CDR3 is TGTGCCTCTCGTCCGGGGGTCGGGTTCTTT. Its protein is CASRPGVGFF.

V and J are TRBV28 and TRBJ2-2; perhaps TRBD1 as D (6 bases). V lost 6 bases and J lost 4, with 9 bases in between. Germline CDR1 MDHEN, CDR2 SYDVKM. The CDR3 contains 13 residues. The CDR3 here is CASRYRVTGELFF. Written as DNA, the CDR3 is TGTGCCAGCAGATACAGGGTCACCGGGGAGCTGTTTTTT.

The chain has TRBV6-5 and TRBJ2-1; TRBD1 agrees at 11 bases. The junction had 7 bases not matched to a gene; V was cut back by 6 bases and J by 6 bases. The CDR3 spans 15 residues. Germline V gene lookup returns CDR1 MNHEY and CDR2 SVGAGI. The CDR3 coding sequence is TGTGCCAGCAGCGGACAGGGGGCTGGGAGCAATGAGCAGTTCTTC. Its protein is CASSGQGAGSNEQFF.

This clone appeared a single time. V and J are TRBV19 and TRBJ2-3; 7 bases fit TRBD1. CDR1 is LNHDA, CDR2 SQIVND, per germline (reference sequence). Trimming at V came to 3 bases and at J to 5 bases, leaving 11 bases not matched to a gene. The CDR3 extends over 16 amino acids. The CDR3 reads CASSIGAGGAVDTQYF. Written as DNA, the CDR3 is TGTGCCAGTAGTATCGGGGCAGGGGGTGCGGTAGATACGCAGTATTTT.

The V call is TRBV19, the J call TRBJ1-1, with 9 bases that match TRBD1. The CDR3 is made up of 16 amino acids. CDR1 and CDR2 (germline): LNHDA, SQIVND (reference sequence). The junction had 14 bases not matched to a gene; V was cut back by 7 bases and J by 5 bases. The CDR3 sequence: CASTKGEQGAGTEAFF. CDR3 nucleotides: TGTGCCAGTACTAAGGGGGAACAGGGGGCGGGGACTGAAGCTTTCTTT.

This clone was found many times. Different DNA sequences within this sample yield the same CDR3. This chain links TRBV27 with TRBJ1-5; D gene unclear. Deletions cut 2 bases from V and 1 base from J, with 6 bases between. The CDR3 totals 14 residues. Germline-derived CDR1 and CDR2 are MNHEY and SMNVEV (reference sequence). The CDR3 loop is CASSLSESNQPQHF. The CDR3 bases are TGTGCCAGCAGTTTAAGTGAGAGCAATCAGCCCCAGCATTTT.

The rearrangement joins TRBV19 to TRBJ1-5; tentatively, D is TRBD1 (6 bases). CDR3 size: 14 residues. CDR1 is LNHDA and CDR2 is SQIVND in the germline V gene (reference sequence). The ends were cut back, 7 bases at V and 7 bases at J, with 17 bases in the middle. CDR3 nucleotides: TGTGCCAGTACCCTGAGGGGGAACCGGCAGCCCCAGCATTTT. This gives the protein CASTLRGNRQPQHF.

This chain uses TRBV2 with TRBJ2-5; a weak D match, TRBD1 (5 bases). V was pared by 3 bases and J by 6 bases, with 14 bases between. The CDR3 covers 14 residues. Germline V gives CDR1 SNHLY, CDR2 FYNNEI. In nucleotides, the CDR3 is TGTGCCAGCAGTGATTTGGCAGGGTCTCAGACCCAGTACTTC. It translates to CASSDLAGSQTQYF. The full variable domain, completed using reference TRBV2 and TRBJ2-5, is EPEVTQTPSHQVTQMGQEVILRCVPISNHLYFYWYRQILGQKVEFLVSFYNNEISEKSEIFDDQFSVERPDGSNFTLKIRSTKLEDSAMYFCASSDLAGSQTQYFGPGTRLLVL.

CDR3 sequence (DNA): TGTGCCAGCAGCCCGGGGACGGGACAGGGGTCCAATGAGCAGTTCTTC. It translates to CASSPGTGQGSNEQFF. This chain connects TRBV9 to TRBJ2-1, with 10 bases aligning to TRBD1. CDR3 length: 16 residues. With 4 bases clipped from V and 6 bases from J, the junction kept 10 bases outside the gene matches. Germline V gene data show CDR1 as SGDLS and CDR2 as YYNGEE.

In its sample, this clone was seen once. The V call is TRBV7-2, the J call TRBJ1-5; TRBD1 matches 10 bases. Per the germline V gene, CDR1 is SGHTA and CDR2 is FQGNSA. V dropped 4 bases and J dropped 6; count of bases not matched to a gene: 6. The CDR3 is 15 residues long. CDR3 nucleotides: TGTGCCAGCAGCTCGGGACAGGGGATAAGTCAGCCCCAGCATTTT. This encodes CASSSGQGISQPQHF.

This CDR3 is CASSYAGLAATDTQYF. CDR3 DNA sequence: TGTGCCAGCAGTTACGCGGGACTAGCGGCCACAGATACGCAGTATTTT. The chain links TRBV6-2 or TRBV6-3 to TRBJ2-3, with 11 positions matching TRBD2. The CDR3 covers 16 residues. With 2 bases clipped from V and 2 bases from J, the junction kept 3 bases outside the gene matches. CDR1 is MNHEY, CDR2 SVGEGT, per germline.

The chain employs TRBV19 and TRBJ1-4; a possible D gene is TRBD1 (5 bases). The CDR3 length is 14 residues. V lost 3 bases to trimming and J lost 8 bases, with 13 bases between them. Germline V gives CDR1 LNHDA, CDR2 SQIVND (reference sequence). The CDR3 loop is CASSMGRRGEKLFF. The CDR3 region has the DNA TGTGCCAGTAGTATGGGGCGGCGGGGCGAAAAACTGTTTTTT. Variable domain in full (rest from reference TRBV19 and TRBJ1-4): DGGITQSPKYLFRKEGQNVTLSCEQNLNHDAMYWYRQDPGQGLRLIYYSQIVNDFQKGDIAEGYSVSREKKESFPLTVTSAQKNPTAFYLCASSMGRRGEKLFFGSGTQLSVL.

The genes are TRBV14 and TRBJ1-2; D is unclear. The CDR3 is 16 amino acids. The V end lost 0 bases, the J end lost 5 bases, and 16 bases lay between the germline ends. CDR1 and CDR2 from the germline V gene are SGHDN and FVKESK. CDR3 residues: CASSQDIHGGTYGYTF. The CDR3, as DNA: TGTGCCAGCAGCCAAGATATTCATGGTGGCACATATGGCTACACCTTC.